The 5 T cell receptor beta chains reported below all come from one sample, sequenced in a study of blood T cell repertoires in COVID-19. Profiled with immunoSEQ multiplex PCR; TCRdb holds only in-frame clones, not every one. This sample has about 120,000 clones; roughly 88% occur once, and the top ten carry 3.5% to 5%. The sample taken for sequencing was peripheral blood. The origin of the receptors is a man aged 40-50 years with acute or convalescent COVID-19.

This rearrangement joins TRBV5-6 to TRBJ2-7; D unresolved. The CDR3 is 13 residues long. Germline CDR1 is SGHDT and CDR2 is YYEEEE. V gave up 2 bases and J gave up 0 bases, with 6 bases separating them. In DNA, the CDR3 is TGTGCCAGCAGCTTCCGTTTCTCCTACGAGCAGTACTTC. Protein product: CASSFRFSYEQYF.

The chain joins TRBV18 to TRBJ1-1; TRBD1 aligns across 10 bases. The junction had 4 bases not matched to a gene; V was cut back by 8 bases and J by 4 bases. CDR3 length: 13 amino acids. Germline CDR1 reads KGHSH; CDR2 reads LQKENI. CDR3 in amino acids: CASRTGGGTEAFF. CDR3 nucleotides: TGTGCCAGCCGGACAGGGGGTGGCACTGAAGCTTTCTTT.

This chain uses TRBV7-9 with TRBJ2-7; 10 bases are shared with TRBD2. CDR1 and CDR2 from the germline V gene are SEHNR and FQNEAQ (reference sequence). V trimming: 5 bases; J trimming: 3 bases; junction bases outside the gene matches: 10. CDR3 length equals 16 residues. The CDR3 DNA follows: TGTGCCAGCAGCCCCTGGACTAGCGGAACCTACTACGAGCAGTACTTC. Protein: CASSPWTSGTYYEQYF.

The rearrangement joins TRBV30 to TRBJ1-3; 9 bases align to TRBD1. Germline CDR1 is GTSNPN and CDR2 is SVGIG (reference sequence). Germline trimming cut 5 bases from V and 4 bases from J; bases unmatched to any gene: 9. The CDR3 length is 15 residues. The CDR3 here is CAWGLSGTGGNTIYF. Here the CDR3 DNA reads TGTGCCTGGGGTCTTTCCGGGACAGGGGGAAACACCATATATTTT.

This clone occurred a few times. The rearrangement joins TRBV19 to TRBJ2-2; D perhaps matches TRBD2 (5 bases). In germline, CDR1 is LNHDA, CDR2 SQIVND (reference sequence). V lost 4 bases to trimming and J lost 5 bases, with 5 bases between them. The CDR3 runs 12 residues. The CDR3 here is CASSTGTGELFF. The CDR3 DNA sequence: TGTGCCAGTAGTACGGGGACCGGGGAGCTGTTTTTT.